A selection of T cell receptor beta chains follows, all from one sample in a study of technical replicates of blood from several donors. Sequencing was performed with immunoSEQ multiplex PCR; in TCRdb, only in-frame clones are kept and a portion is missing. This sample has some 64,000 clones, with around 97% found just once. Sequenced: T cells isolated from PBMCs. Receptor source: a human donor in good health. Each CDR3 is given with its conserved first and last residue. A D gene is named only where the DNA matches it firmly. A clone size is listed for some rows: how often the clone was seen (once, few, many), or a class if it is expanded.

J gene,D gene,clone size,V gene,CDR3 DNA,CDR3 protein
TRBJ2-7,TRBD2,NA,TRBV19,TGTGCCAGTAGTATTATCGGGACTAGCGTTAAGGACGAGCAGTACTTC,CASSIIGTSVKDEQYF
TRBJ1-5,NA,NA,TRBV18,TGTGCCAGCTCACCCGCCCGGACTGGGTGGCCCCAGCATTTT,CASSPARTGWPQHF
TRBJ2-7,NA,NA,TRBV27,TGTGCCAGCAGTCCCGGACTTTTTGCCTACGAGCAGTACTTC,CASSPGLFAYEQYF
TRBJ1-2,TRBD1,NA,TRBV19,TGTGCCAGTCAACCTGGGCCAGGGGGAAACTATGGCTACACCTTC,CASQPGPGGNYGYTF
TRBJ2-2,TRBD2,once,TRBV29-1,TGCAGCGCCAAAGGTTCAGCGGGAGGGCCGGTCACCGGGGAGCTGTTTTTT,CSAKGSAGGPVTGELFF
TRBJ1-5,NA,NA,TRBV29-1,TGCAGCGTTGCTGAGGGTAATCAGCCCCAGCATTTT,CSVAEGNQPQHF
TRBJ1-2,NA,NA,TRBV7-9,TGTGCCAGCAGCTTAGGAACCGTCTACAGGAGATATGGCTACACCTTC,CASSLGTVYRRYGYTF
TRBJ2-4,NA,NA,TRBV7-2,TGTGCCAGCAGTCTAGGAGGAGGATTAGGGAACATTCAGTACTTC,CASSLGGGLGNIQYF
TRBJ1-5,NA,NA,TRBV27,TGTGCCAGCAGTCCACGTTTGACAGGAACAAATCAGCCCCAGCATTTT,CASSPRLTGTNQPQHF
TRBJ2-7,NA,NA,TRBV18,TGTGCCAGCTCATCCCGGGACTTCTCCTACGAGCAGTACTTC,CASSSRDFSYEQYF
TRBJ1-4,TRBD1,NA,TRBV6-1,TGTGCCAGCAGGGAAAGAGGACAGGGGAGTGAAAAACTGTTTTTT,CASRERGQGSEKLFF
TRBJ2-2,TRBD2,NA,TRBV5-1,TGCGCCAGCAGCGAGAGCGGGAGGGTTAGGACCGGGGAGCTGTTTTTT,CASSESGRVRTGELFF